The 24 T cell receptor beta chains listed next were all sequenced from one sample in a study of T-cell reconstitution after alpha-beta-depleted transplantation in children. The authors prepared the TCRbeta library with unique molecular identifiers. TCRdb processed the PCR reads anew with MiXCR; each CDR3 protein has one entry. Among fewer than 750,000 distinct CDR3 sequences, roughly 27% were seen once, and the ten largest hold 36%. The source material was PBMCs, sampled before TCRalphabeta/CD19-depleted stem cell transplant. Source of these receptors: a boy under three years old with Wiskott-Aldrich syndrome, due to receive a stem cell transplant.

The table lists this clonotype with a few counts. The rearrangement uses TRBV5-1 and TRBJ1-2; D gene uncertain. The CDR3 sequence is 15 residues long. Germline loops: CDR1 SGHRS, CDR2 YFSETQ. V was trimmed by 0 bases and J by 3 bases, leaving 12 bases between them. CDR3 loop: CASSLAATFHYGYTF. Written as DNA, the CDR3 is TGCGCCAGCAGCTTGGCAGCGACGTTCCACTATGGCTACACCTTC.

This sequence joins TRBV6-1 and TRBJ2-2; TRBD1 matches 7 bases. Germline loops: CDR1 MNHNS, CDR2 SASEGT. CDR3 length equals 16 residues. V gave up 5 bases and J gave up 0 bases; unmatched junction bases: 6. The chain's CDR3 is CASSRDGTANTGELFF. CDR3 coding DNA: TGTGCCAGCAGTAGAGACGGGACAGCGAACACCGGGGAGCTGTTTTTT.

The rearrangement joins TRBV11-2 to TRBJ2-5, with 8 bases that match TRBD1. Trimming cost V 4 bases and J 9 bases; bases outside gene matches: 7. Per germline, CDR1 SGHAT and CDR2 FQNNGV. This CDR3 has 13 amino acids. CDR3 in amino acids: CASSSTGVGAQYF. The CDR3 nucleotides read TGTGCCAGCAGCTCGACAGGGGTCGGCGCCCAGTACTTC.

This clonotype has only a few counts. The gene calls are TRBV7-3 and TRBJ2-1, with no clear D. CDR3 length equals 15 residues. Deletions cut 5 bases from V and 8 bases from J, with 19 bases between. The germline CDR1 and CDR2 sequences are SGHTA and FQGTGA. In DNA, the CDR3 is TGTGCCAGCAGCCAGGCGGCTAGTAGGAATCATGAGCAGTTCTTC. Translation gives CASSQAASRNHEQFF.

This chain connects TRBV12-3 or TRBV12-4 to TRBJ1-2; TRBD1 matches at 9 bases. V dropped 6 bases and J dropped 5; count of bases not matched to a gene: 7. This CDR3 is built from 14 residues. Here the CDR3 reads CASSLEGTGYGYTF. The DNA for the CDR3 is TGTGCCAGCAGCCTTGAAGGGACAGGGTATGGCTACACCTTC.

This clonotype was seen a few times. The V gene is TRBV7-2, the J gene TRBJ2-4; D unresolved. V lost 1 base to trimming and J lost 0 bases, with 10 bases between them. Looked up from germline, CDR1 is SGHTA and CDR2 is FQGNSA. CDR3 length: 16 residues. Here the CDR3 DNA reads TGTGCCAGCAGCTTAGTAGCAGCACTAGCCAAAAACATTCAGTACTTC. Translating gives CASSLVAALAKNIQYF. Together with reference TRBV7-2 and TRBJ2-4, the CDR3 gives the full variable domain: GAGVSQSPSNKVTEKGKDVELRCDPISGHTALYWYRQSLGQGLEFLIYFQGNSAPDKSGLPSDRFSAERTGGSVSTLTIQRTQQEDSAVYLCASSLVAALAKNIQYFGAGTRLSVL.

This clonotype was seen only a few times. This chain connects TRBV7-8 to TRBJ2-1; TRBD1 matches at 8 bases. The CDR3 runs to 13 residues. J lost 6 bases, V lost 10 bases, and 8 bases had no gene match. Germline V gene sequence: CDR1 SGHVS, CDR2 FQNEAQ. CDR3 amino acids: CATRDRLSNEQFF. The CDR3 bases are TGTGCCACTCGGGACAGGTTATCCAATGAGCAGTTCTTC.

The chain uses TRBV5-1 and TRBJ2-1, with no clear D. Germline CDR1 is SGHRS and CDR2 is YFSETQ. V was cut by 2 bases and J by 9 bases, with 9 bases left in between. CDR3 size: 12 residues. CDR3 in DNA: TGCGCCAGCAGCTTAAGAGCTGGTGAGCAGTTCTTC. Its protein product is CASSLRAGEQFF.

A few counts support this clonotype. This rearrangement joins TRBV5-1 to TRBJ1-5, with a tentative D call TRBD1 (6 bases). V was shortened by 0 bases and J by 2 bases, with 12 bases between the two germline ends. This CDR3 comprises 16 residues. Per the germline V gene, CDR1 is SGHRS and CDR2 is YFSETQ. The CDR3 sequence is CASSLESGAGNQPQHF. Here the CDR3 DNA reads TGCGCCAGCAGCTTGGAGTCGGGGGCAGGCAATCAGCCCCAGCATTTT.

In its sample, this clonotype was seen a few times. The chain combines TRBV16 with TRBJ1-2; 7 bases match TRBD1. The CDR3 totals 14 residues. Germline loops: CDR1 KGHSY, CDR2 FQNENV. With V trimmed by 4 bases and J by 2 bases, 4 bases remained unmatched. CDR3 coding DNA: TGTGCCAGCAGCCTGGGACAGAAGAACTATGGCTACACCTTC. Encoded protein: CASSLGQKNYGYTF. Based on the CDR3 plus reference TRBV16 and TRBJ1-2, the full variable domain is GEEVAQTPKHLVRGEGQKAKLYCAPIKGHSYVFWYQQVLKNEFKFLISFQNENVFDETGMPKERFSAKCLPNSPCSLEIQATKLEDSAVYFCASSLGQKNYGYTFGSGTRLTVV.

The chain employs TRBV12-3 or TRBV12-4 and TRBJ2-2, with 7 bases matching TRBD1. The ends lost 3 bases at V and 3 bases at J; junction bases unmatched: 4. The CDR3 consists of 15 residues. The CDR3 bases are TGTGCCAGCAGTTTGTTACAGGGGCACACCGGGGAGCTGTTTTTT. Its translation is CASSLLQGHTGELFF.

The chain couples TRBV28 to TRBJ1-5; D is unresolved. Germline assignment: CDR1 MDHEN and CDR2 SYDVKM. This CDR3 region has 13 residues. With 3 bases removed from V and 2 bases from J, the gap between germline ends came to 5 bases. The CDR3 loop reads CASSFTRNQPQHF. CDR3 in DNA: TGTGCCAGCAGTTTCACCCGCAATCAGCCCCAGCATTTT.

Worth noting for this clonotype: At one of its ends the junction is not consistent with the germline gene, which may arise from a read error. V and J are TRBV11-2 and TRBJ2-1, with 7 bases matching TRBD1. The CDR3 has 12 residues. CDR1 is SGHAT and CDR2 is FQNNGV in the germline V gene. Written as DNA, the CDR3 is TGTGCCAGCAGCTTAGATGACAGGGTGGAGTCCTTC. As protein: CASSLDDRVESF. Full variable domain (rest looked up from reference TRBV11-2 and TRBJ2-1): EAGVAQSPRYKIIEKRQSVAFWCNPISGHATLYWYQQILGQGPKLLIQFQNNGVVDDSQLPKDRFSAERLKGVDSTLKIQPAKLEDSAVYLCASSLDDRVESFGPGTRLTVL.

This clonotype turned up a few times. J is TRBJ2-1 and V is TRBV7-6; 7 nucleotides agree with TRBD2. The junction had 6 bases not matched to a gene; V was cut back by 2 bases and J by 8 bases. The CDR3 is 14 amino acids. The germline gives CDR1 SGHVS, CDR2 FNYEAQ. The CDR3: CASSLRLGRDEQFF. As DNA, the CDR3 is TGTGCCAGCAGCTTACGTCTTGGGAGGGATGAGCAGTTCTTC. Filled out from reference TRBV7-6 and TRBJ2-1, the complete variable domain reads GAGVSQSPRYKVTKRGQDVALRCDPISGHVSLYWYRQALGQGPEFLTYFNYEAQQDKSGLPNDRFSAERPEGSISTLTIQRTEQRDSAMYRCASSLRLGRDEQFFGPGTRLTVL.

This clonotype came up a few times. The genes are TRBV24-1 and TRBJ2-1, with D perhaps matching TRBD2 (5 bases). This CDR3 is built from 11 residues. CDR1 KGHDR and CDR2 SFDVKD come from the germline V gene. With 9 bases removed from V and 10 bases from J, the gap between germline ends came to 12 bases. In DNA, the CDR3 is TGTGCCACCCAAGCGGACTTCGAGCAGTTCTTC. Amino acids: CATQADFEQFF.

J is TRBJ1-4 and V is TRBV6-1; D uncertain. Trimming pared 5 bases from V and 5 bases from J, leaving 12 bases between. The CDR3 loop spans 14 amino acids. Germline V CDR1 and CDR2: MNHNS, SASEGT. The CDR3 nucleotides are TGTGCCAGCAGTACCATAACACTCAATGAAAAACTGTTTTTT. Translating it yields CASSTITLNEKLFF.

The J gene is TRBJ1-6, the V gene TRBV7-9; possible D gene TRBD1, 5 bases. This CDR3 is built from 16 residues. Looked up from germline, CDR1 is SEHNR and CDR2 is FQNEAQ (reference sequence). V was trimmed by 0 bases and J by 5 bases, leaving 11 bases between them. The CDR3 region is CASSLAGQGDNSPLHF. CDR3 coding DNA: TGTGCCAGCAGCTTAGCGGGCCAGGGAGATAATTCACCCCTCCACTTT.

The chain combines TRBV6-5 with TRBJ1-1; D gene ambiguous. The CDR3 runs 14 residues. CDR1 and CDR2 (germline): MNHEY, SVGAGI. Deletions cut 0 bases from V and 0 bases from J, with 5 bases between. The CDR3 is CASSYSSLNTEAFF. The CDR3 DNA follows: TGTGCCAGCAGTTACTCTTCCTTGAACACTGAAGCTTTCTTT.

The table lists this clonotype with a count of one. The junction departs from germline at one end; a sequencing error may be responsible. V is TRBV4-2 and J is TRBJ2-5; D might be TRBD2 (6 bases). The CDR3 totals 14 residues. Germline loops: CDR1 LGHNA, CDR2 YNFKEQ. This chain's CDR3 is CASSQGRGQGTQYF. CDR3 DNA: TGTGCCAGCAGCCAAGGGAGGGGCCAAGGGACCCAGTACTTC.

The chain carries TRBV5-1 and TRBJ1-2, with TRBD1 matching 10 bases. This CDR3 has 16 residues. J gave up 3 bases and V 2 bases, and 7 bases lay outside the gene matches. Looked up from germline, CDR1 is SGHRS and CDR2 is YFSETQ. DNA of the CDR3: TGCGCCAGCAGCTTAGGGCCGGGACAGGGGTACTATGGCTACACCTTC. It translates to CASSLGPGQGYYGYTF.

This chain links TRBV28 with TRBJ2-1; 8 positions match TRBD1. This CDR3 is 16 amino acids long. With 4 bases clipped from V and 1 base from J, the junction kept 6 bases outside the gene matches. CDR1 MDHEN and CDR2 SYDVKM come from the germline V gene. The CDR3 sequence: CASSSADRVSYNEQFF. The DNA for the CDR3 is TGTGCCAGCAGTTCAGCGGACAGGGTATCCTACAATGAGCAGTTCTTC.

The chain joins TRBV15 to TRBJ1-1; D unresolved. CDR3 size: 14 residues. From germline, CDR1 is LNHNV and CDR2 YYDKDF (reference sequence). Trimming left V 4 bases short and J 3 bases short, with 12 bases between. The CDR3 coding sequence is TGTGCCACCAGCAAAGGGCGCGTGGACACTGAAGCTTTCTTT. This gives the protein CATSKGRVDTEAFF.

The gene calls are TRBV20-1 and TRBJ1-3; 9 nucleotides agree with TRBD1. With 3 bases clipped from V and 3 bases from J, the junction kept 3 bases outside the gene matches. Germline V gene data show CDR1 as DFQATT and CDR2 as SNEGSKA (reference sequence). The CDR3 sequence is 14 residues long. The CDR3 spells CSARGTGFGNTIYF. Here the CDR3 DNA reads TGCAGTGCTAGGGGGACAGGGTTTGGAAACACCATATATTTT.

The chain couples TRBV10-3 to TRBJ1-1; 9 bases align to TRBD1. Trimming took 6 bases from V and 4 from J; bases not matched to a gene: 6. Germline assignment: CDR1 ENHRY and CDR2 SYGVKD. The CDR3 sequence is 14 residues long. The CDR3 protein is CAIRERQGVTEAFF. The CDR3 DNA reads as TGTGCCATCAGGGAAAGACAGGGGGTCACTGAAGCTTTCTTT.